This T cell receptor beta chain comes out of a study of blood T cell repertoires in COVID-19. At the level of the study: The cDNA or gDNA used as material had been derived from T cells, B-cell-depleted T cells, or PBMCs.

V was clipped by 5 bases and J by 4 bases, with 15 bases between them. This CDR3 spans 14 amino acids. In germline, CDR1 is MNHEY, CDR2 SVGAGI. Seattle's enrolled individuals joined amid active infection and were then monitored longitudinally. Some clones are missing from TCRdb's copy, which holds only in-frame ones; the method was immunoSEQ multiplex PCR. The table includes 250,000 to 300,000 clones, around 90% detected once. The sequenced sample was peripheral blood. The chain uses TRBV6-5 and TRBJ2-7; D possibly corresponds to TRBD1 (6 bases). The receptor comes from a woman between 55 and 75 years old with COVID-19, enrolled during active disease. This chain's CDR3 is CASSRQGFGYEQYF. DNA of the CDR3: TGTGCCAGCAGTCGGCAGGGGTTTGGGTACGAGCAGTACTTC.